The 11 T cell receptor beta chains presented below share a single source sample, sequenced in a study of cytomegalovirus exposure and HLA in healthy donors (dated by TCRdb to the late 2010s). Libraries were constructed by the immunoSEQ multiplex PCR assay. For the multiplex PCR, a mixture combining 60 forward primers for TCR Vbeta segments and 13 reverse primers for TCR Jbeta segments was used. What TCRdb holds here is the immuneACCESS table cut down to in-frame rearrangements. Part of the clones is not present; checked against another copy, under half of the missing clones reflect an unresolved V gene, and the others are unexplained. The sample contains approximately 120,000 clones, about 80% of them found a single time. The biggest ten clones account for around 8.9% of the sample. Sequencing was carried out using PBMCs. The origin of the receptors is a young man in good health and CMV-seropositive.

This chain uses TRBV29-1 with TRBJ1-5; D might be TRBD1 (5 bases). The CDR3 length is 13 residues. The ends were cut back, 4 bases at V and 7 bases at J, with 14 bases in the middle. The V gene's germline CDR1 is SQVTM and CDR2 ANQGSEA. The CDR3 nucleotides are TGCAGCGTTGGTGGGGCAGTGGGACAGCCCCAGCATTTT. Amino acids: CSVGGAVGQPQHF.

The rearrangement links TRBV6-5 to TRBJ2-1; the match to TRBD2 covers 8 bases. After removal of 7 bases from V and 4 bases from J, the junction contained 9 bases not matched to a gene. CDR1 is MNHEY and CDR2 is SVGAGI in the germline V gene. The CDR3 runs to 15 residues. CDR3 amino acids: CASIPSAGGYNEQFF. The CDR3 coding sequence is TGTGCCAGCATCCCTTCGGCGGGGGGATACAATGAGCAGTTCTTC.

This chain connects TRBV11-3 to TRBJ2-2, with D uncertain. This CDR3 contains 16 residues. Trimming stripped 0 bases from V and 0 bases from J, with 8 bases between. CDR1 is SGHNT, CDR2 YENEEA, per germline. The CDR3 sequence is CASSLDLSTNTGELFF. CDR3 coding DNA: TGTGCCAGCAGCTTAGATCTAAGTACGAACACCGGGGAGCTGTTTTTT.

This clone has only a few counts. The V call is TRBV7-6, the J call TRBJ2-2; D is possibly TRBD1 (6 bases). The germline V gene encodes CDR1 SGHVS and CDR2 FNYEAQ. CDR3 length: 16 amino acids. V was trimmed by 5 bases and J by 1 base, leaving 14 bases between them. The CDR3 DNA sequence: TGTGCCAGCAGCAGGACAGTCCCGGGGAACACCGGGGAGCTGTTTTTT. It is translated as CASSRTVPGNTGELFF.

CDR3 nucleotide sequence: TGTGCCTGGAGTGTCGGGGACAGTGTAAAACTGTTTTTT. This codes for CAWSVGDSVKLFF. The rearrangement joins TRBV30 to TRBJ1-4; 7 bases are a match to TRBD1. The germline V gene has CDR1 GTSNPN and CDR2 SVGIG (reference sequence). The V segment lost 0 bases and the J segment 10 bases; nucleotides outside the gene matches: 5. This CDR3 is 13 amino acids long.

The chain couples TRBV4-1 to TRBJ1-1; D is undetermined. With 4 bases removed from V and 1 base from J, the gap between germline ends came to 13 bases. Germline CDR1 is MGHRA and CDR2 is YSYEKL. This CDR3 has 15 residues. The CDR3, as DNA: TGCGCCAGCAGCCCAACTTATGGAGCGAACACTGAAGCTTTCTTT. Its protein is CASSPTYGANTEAFF.

There are a few counts of this clone. The rearrangement joins TRBV19 to TRBJ2-5; 10 bases map to TRBD1. This CDR3 is 17 amino acids long. V lost 2 bases and J lost 1; bases outside the gene matches: 7. Germline V gene sequence: CDR1 LNHDA, CDR2 SQIVND (reference sequence). The CDR3 DNA is TGTGCCAGTAGTATATATCCGGGGACAGGGGCCCAAGAGACCCAGTACTTC. This encodes CASSIYPGTGAQETQYF.

This clone was detected only once. The chain uses TRBV5-1 and TRBJ1-1; 9 nucleotides line up with TRBD1. The CDR3 sequence is 15 residues long. V lost 2 bases to trimming and J lost 1 base; unmatched junction nucleotides: 3. Germline V gives CDR1 SGHRS, CDR2 YFSETQ. This CDR3 reads CASSFYRGRNTEAFF. Written as DNA, the CDR3 is TGCGCCAGCAGCTTCTACAGGGGGCGGAACACTGAAGCTTTCTTT.

The rearrangement joins TRBV9 to TRBJ2-1, with 10 bases that match TRBD2. Germline lookup yields CDR1 SGDLS and CDR2 YYNGEE. The CDR3 runs 14 residues. With 3 bases clipped from V and 9 bases from J, the junction kept 6 bases outside the gene matches. The CDR3 coding sequence is TGTGCCAGCAGCGGAGCGGGGGGGCCGGTTGAGCAGTTCTTC. Protein sequence: CASSGAGGPVEQFF.

This chain links TRBV6-1 with TRBJ2-7; 11 positions match TRBD2. V trimming: 3 bases; J trimming: 3 bases; junction bases outside the gene matches: 7. The CDR3 spans 16 residues. Germline CDR1 is MNHNS and CDR2 is SASEGT. CDR3 nucleotides: TGTGCCAGCAGTGAGGGGCTAGCGGGGGGCATCTACGAGCAGTACTTC. This gives the protein CASSEGLAGGIYEQYF.

The rearrangement joins TRBV6-5 to TRBJ2-7, with TRBD1 matching over 10 bases. This CDR3 is built from 16 residues. V shed 4 bases, J shed 6 bases, and the junction held 12 bases outside the gene matches. Germline CDR1 MNHEY, CDR2 SVGAGI. The CDR3 is CASSSRGDRGTGEQYF. The CDR3 bases are TGTGCCAGCAGTTCCAGGGGGGACAGGGGAACTGGCGAGCAGTACTTC.